One sample yielded the 32 T cell receptor beta chains listed below, sequenced in a study of cytomegalovirus exposure and HLA in healthy donors. Vbeta (60) and Jbeta (13) primers were used in the PCR. Repertoires were generated with immunoSEQ multiplex PCR, while TCRdb's copy carries only in-frame clones and drops some. The sample shows about 110,000 clones, 65% to 85% of them seen only once. Source material: PBMCs. The receptors derive from a male donor in good health and CMV-seronegative.

The V gene is TRBV25-1, the J gene TRBJ2-3; TRBD2 matches at 8 bases. The germline gives CDR1 MGHDK, CDR2 SYGVNS. Trimming removed 4 bases from V and 6 bases from J; junction bases left unmatched: 3. The CDR3 has 13 amino acids. The CDR3 here is CASSGLAGDTQYF. Here the CDR3 DNA reads TGTGCCAGCAGTGGGTTAGCGGGGGATACGCAGTATTTT.

The rearrangement uses TRBV7-9 and TRBJ1-1; TRBD1 agrees at 7 bases. The CDR3 has 15 residues. V lost 5 bases to trimming and J lost 0 bases; unmatched junction nucleotides: 6. CDR1 SEHNR and CDR2 FQNEAQ come from the germline V gene (reference sequence). The CDR3 region has the DNA TGTGCCAGCAGCACCCGACAGGGCCTGAACACTGAAGCTTTCTTT. This encodes CASSTRQGLNTEAFF.

The chain joins TRBV28 to TRBJ2-5, with 7 bases lining up with TRBD2. Germline CDR1 is MDHEN and CDR2 is SYDVKM. V lost 1 base and J lost 11; bases outside the gene matches: 4. This CDR3 has 12 residues. The CDR3 DNA sequence: TGTGCCAGCAGTTTATCCCAAGCGGGGCAGTACTTC. It translates to CASSLSQAGQYF.

About this clone: Germline and junction disagree at one end, which may indicate a read error. The chain is built from TRBV7-9 and TRBJ1-1; a possible D gene is TRBD1 (6 bases). The CDR3 is 11 residues long. Germline loops: CDR1 SEHNR, CDR2 FQNEAQ (reference sequence). The chain's CDR3 is CSSTWGPEAFF. The CDR3 DNA sequence: TGTTCCAGCACCTGGGGGCCCGAAGCTTTCTTT.

This sequence joins TRBV15 and TRBJ2-1, with 11 bases aligning to TRBD2. This CDR3 is built from 16 residues. The V gene's germline CDR1 is LNHNV and CDR2 YYDKDF (reference sequence). V shed 0 bases and J 4 bases; nucleotides not matched to a gene: 2. In DNA, the CDR3 is TGTGCCACCAGCAGAGAAACTAGCGGGAGTTACAATGAGCAGTTCTTC. Encoded protein: CATSRETSGSYNEQFF.

V usage is TRBV9 and J usage is TRBJ1-6; the match to TRBD1 covers 9 bases. The germline CDR1 and CDR2 sequences are SGDLS and YYNGEE. J gave up 4 bases and V 0 bases, and 11 bases lay outside the gene matches. The CDR3 length is 19 residues. CDR3 nucleotide sequence: TGTGCCAGCAGCGTAGAGGGAGGGATTGGACAGGGGTATAATTCACCCCTCCACTTT. Translating it yields CASSVEGGIGQGYNSPLHF.

About this clone: The germline gene is not matched at one end of the junction; a read error may be the cause. The genes are TRBV7-9 and TRBJ1-1; D gene unclear. Germline CDR1 reads SEHNR; CDR2 reads FQNEAQ (reference sequence). The CDR3 loop spans 12 amino acids. The CDR3 region has the DNA TGTTCCAGCAGCCACAGGAACACTGAAGCTTTCTTT. Protein sequence: CSSSHRNTEAFF.

The chain is built from TRBV28 and TRBJ2-7, with TRBD2 identical over 9 bases. The germline CDR1 and CDR2 sequences are MDHEN and SYDVKM. Trimming at V came to 5 bases and at J to 7 bases, leaving 9 bases not matched to a gene. The CDR3 extends over 14 amino acids. The CDR3 spells CASSLIAGAGEQYF. The CDR3 bases are TGTGCCAGCAGTCTGATAGCGGGAGCGGGAGAGCAGTACTTC. Complete variable domain (other parts from reference TRBV28 and TRBJ2-7): DVKVTQSSRYLVKRTGEKVFLECVQDMDHENMFWYRQDPGLGLRLIYFSYDVKMKEKGDIPEGYSVSREKKERFSLILESASTNQTSMYLCASSLIAGAGEQYFGPGTRLTVT.

This clone has more than one count but fewer than ten. The rearrangement joins TRBV2 to TRBJ1-6; tentatively, D is TRBD1 (6 bases). This CDR3 region has 14 residues. V was shortened by 5 bases and J by 7 bases, with 12 bases between the two germline ends. CDR1 SNHLY and CDR2 FYNNEI come from the germline V gene. The CDR3 DNA sequence: TGTGCCAGCAGTCGAGGGGGTCGCAATTCACCCCTCCACTTT. Amino acid sequence: CASSRGGRNSPLHF.

J is TRBJ1-5 and V is TRBV28, with D possibly being TRBD1 (6 bases). The V gene lost 8 bases and the J gene lost 7 bases, with 18 bases spanning the gap. Germline assignment: CDR1 MDHEN and CDR2 SYDVKM. The CDR3 runs to 14 residues. CDR3 loop: CASCRDKRDQPQHF. Here the CDR3 DNA reads TGTGCCAGCTGCCGGGACAAAAGGGACCAGCCCCAGCATTTT.

V gene TRBV9 combines with J gene TRBJ1-2; no clear D gene. The CDR3 runs to 16 residues. V lost 0 bases and J lost 5, with 17 bases in between. The germline gives CDR1 SGDLS, CDR2 YYNGEE. CDR3 in DNA: TGTGCCAGCAGCGTAGGGCCGGGTTCTATTCTGTATGGCTACACCTTC. Translation gives CASSVGPGSILYGYTF.

This clone was seen only once. This chain joins TRBV30 and TRBJ2-5; tentative D call: TRBD2 (5 bases). Judging by the DNA end, TRBJ2-7 fits better; the J call may be wrong. Germline values: CDR1 GTSNPN, CDR2 SVGIG (reference sequence). This CDR3 is built from 13 residues. The CDR3 is CAWRGLANYEQYF. In nucleotides, the CDR3 is TGTGCCTGGAGGGGCCTAGCCAACTACGAGCAGTACTTC.

The V gene is TRBV29-1, the J gene TRBJ2-5, with 7 bases that match TRBD2. Trimming cost V 5 bases and J 5 bases; bases outside gene matches: 8. Germline lookup yields CDR1 SQVTM and CDR2 ANQGSEA. The CDR3 consists of 13 residues. CDR3 coding DNA: TGCAGCGTTAAGTGGGAGGGTTGGGAGACCCAGTACTTC. Amino acids: CSVKWEGWETQYF.

The gene calls are TRBV5-1 and TRBJ2-7; TRBD2 might be the D (7 bases). The germline CDR1 and CDR2 sequences are SGHRS and YFSETQ. This CDR3 spans 14 amino acids. Between the trimmed V and J ends, which lost 1 base and 2 bases, there was a span of 10 bases. The CDR3 sequence: CASSLWGGPYEQYF. Here the CDR3 DNA reads TGCGCCAGCAGCTTGTGGGGGGGCCCCTACGAGCAGTACTTC.

The chain couples TRBV7-9 to TRBJ1-1, with D perhaps TRBD1 (5 bases). This CDR3 comprises 13 residues. Germline assignment: CDR1 SEHNR and CDR2 FQNEAQ (reference sequence). V lost 5 bases and J lost 2, with 9 bases in between. The DNA of the CDR3 is TGTGCCAGCAGCAAAGACAGCAACACTGAAGCTTTCTTT. This encodes CASSKDSNTEAFF.

The gene calls are TRBV21-1 and TRBJ1-5. TRBV21-1 is labeled a pseudogene. The CDR3 is 21 amino acids. The CDR3 DNA reads TGTGCCAGCATCGAGCTCGTCGGTGTTAGTATTATGGTTCGTAGCAATCAGCCCCAGCATTTT. It codes for CASIELVGVSIMVRSNQPQHF.

The chain couples TRBV7-8 to TRBJ2-6; D might be TRBD1 (6 bases). This CDR3 region has 18 residues. Germline V gives CDR1 SGHVS, CDR2 FQNEAQ. Trimming left V 2 bases short and J 1 base short, with 15 bases between. As DNA, the CDR3 is TGTGCCAGCAGCTTAAATCAGGGGATTGGTTCTGGGGCCAACGTCCTGACTTTC. It is translated as CASSLNQGIGSGANVLTF.

This clone was recorded only once. J is TRBJ2-1 and V is TRBV10-3, with 10 bases that match TRBD1. The CDR3 totals 15 residues. Trimming removed 8 bases from V and 5 bases from J; junction bases left unmatched: 9. Germline values: CDR1 ENHRY, CDR2 SYGVKD. Written as DNA, the CDR3 is TGTGCCATCGGAGAGAGGGACAGGGGTCACAATGAGCAGTTCTTC. It yields the protein CAIGERDRGHNEQFF.

The rearrangement uses TRBV10-2 and TRBJ2-7; 7 nucleotides line up with TRBD1. The CDR3 is 15 residues long. The V gene end was trimmed by 0 bases and the J gene end by 4 bases; junction bases not matched to a gene: 6. CDR1 is WSHSY, CDR2 SAAADI, per germline. CDR3 sequence: CASSESFARGYEQYF. The CDR3 nucleotides are TGCGCCAGCAGTGAGTCATTCGCCAGGGGGTACGAGCAGTACTTC.

The J gene is TRBJ2-7, the V gene TRBV6-5; possible D gene TRBD2, 5 bases. Trimming took off 8 bases at V and 5 bases at J, with 16 bases between the two ends. The germline V gene encodes CDR1 MNHEY and CDR2 SVGAGI. CDR3 length: 13 amino acids. Written as DNA, the CDR3 is TGTGCCAGCTCAATCACTAGGGCGGACGAGCAGTACTTC. Translating gives CASSITRADEQYF.

This chain connects TRBV29-1 to TRBJ2-2, with a possible D match to TRBD2 (6 bases). Trimming pared 1 base from V and 2 bases from J, leaving 11 bases between. The CDR3 is 15 residues long. CDR1 and CDR2 (germline): SQVTM, ANQGSEA. The CDR3 DNA follows: TGCAGCGTTGAAGTGGCGGGGTCTAACACCGGGGAGCTGTTTTTT. It yields the protein CSVEVAGSNTGELFF.

This sequence joins TRBV7-9 and TRBJ2-5, with 10 bases fitting TRBD2. CDR1 and CDR2 from the germline V gene are SEHNR and FQNEAQ (reference sequence). The CDR3 totals 13 residues. With V trimmed by 8 bases and J by 4 bases, 4 bases remained unmatched. CDR3 coding DNA: TGTGCCAGCGTATCTAGCGGGAGAGAGACCCAGTACTTC. Protein: CASVSSGRETQYF.

This clone was seen ten or more times. The chain links TRBV5-8 to TRBJ2-5; weak D call: TRBD2 (5 bases). Trimming pared 2 bases from V and 5 bases from J, leaving 16 bases between. The CDR3 consists of 15 residues. Germline lookup yields CDR1 SGHTS and CDR2 YDEGEE. CDR3 in DNA: TGTGCCAGCAGCTTCCTCAACACCGGCGGGGAGACCCAGTACTTC. It specifies CASSFLNTGGETQYF. Combining the CDR3 with reference TRBV5-8 and TRBJ2-5 gives the whole variable domain EAGVTQSPTHLIKTRGQQATLRCSPISGHTSVYWYQQALGLGLQFLLWYDEGEERNRGNFPPRFSGRQFPNYSSELNVNALELEDSALYLCASSFLNTGGETQYFGPGTRLLVL.

The gene calls are TRBV11-2 and TRBJ2-5; D not certain. CDR1 is SGHAT, CDR2 FQNNGV, per germline. The CDR3 loop spans 14 amino acids. V gave up 1 base and J gave up 1 base, with 7 bases separating them. The CDR3 here is CASSLGAFQETQYF. DNA of the CDR3: TGTGCCAGCAGCTTAGGGGCTTTCCAAGAGACCCAGTACTTC.

The chain carries TRBV18 and TRBJ2-7; TRBD2 aligns across 13 bases. V dropped 6 bases and J dropped 0; count of bases not matched to a gene: 11. The CDR3 is made up of 18 amino acids. Germline V lookup: CDR1 KGHSH, CDR2 LQKENI. The CDR3 reads CASSAGGLAGPFSYEQYF. Written as DNA, the CDR3 is TGTGCCAGCTCGGCAGGGGGACTAGCGGGACCTTTCTCCTACGAGCAGTACTTC.

This clone was observed once. This chain uses TRBV4-2 with TRBJ2-5; D may be TRBD2 (6 bases). The DNA matches TRBJ2-7 better at its end, which makes the J call doubtful. There are 16 residues in the CDR3. The germline gives CDR1 LGHNA, CDR2 YNFKEQ. CDR3 residues: CASSQGRLATNYEQYF. The CDR3, as DNA: TGTGCCAGCAGCCAAGGGCGTCTAGCGACAAACTACGAGCAGTACTTC.

The chain employs TRBV5-1 and TRBJ2-5, with TRBD2 matching 8 bases. Germline trimming cut 4 bases from V and 2 bases from J; bases unmatched to any gene: 10. Germline values: CDR1 SGHRS, CDR2 YFSETQ. The CDR3 runs to 16 residues. CDR3 sequence: CASSPRLANSQETQYF. CDR3 nucleotides: TGCGCCAGCAGCCCTAGACTAGCGAACTCTCAAGAGACCCAGTACTTC.

This chain connects TRBV5-5 to TRBJ1-2, with a tentative D call TRBD1 (5 bases). Per the germline V gene, CDR1 is SGHKS and CDR2 is YYEKEE (reference sequence). The ends were cut back, 4 bases at V and 6 bases at J, with 16 bases in the middle. This CDR3 has 14 amino acids. The DNA of the CDR3 is TGTGCCAGCAGCGCCGATGCGGGGGATCATGGCTACACCTTC. Translation: CASSADAGDHGYTF.

The gene calls are TRBV20-1 and TRBJ2-1; no firm D call. CDR3 length: 11 amino acids. Germline CDR1 is DFQATT and CDR2 is SNEGSKA (reference sequence). This CDR3 is CMITAYNEQFF. The CDR3 DNA reads as TGCATGATTACAGCTTACAATGAGCAGTTCTTC.

This clone was counted a few times. The chain uses TRBV30 and TRBJ1-3; D ambiguous. V shed 3 bases and J shed 7 bases, with 7 bases lying between them. CDR3 length: 11 residues. Germline loops: CDR1 GTSNPN, CDR2 SVGIG (reference sequence). CDR3 in amino acids: CAWRRVNTIYF. DNA of the CDR3: TGTGCCTGGAGGAGGGTTAACACCATATATTTT.

The rearrangement uses TRBV6-1 and TRBJ2-7; D is possibly TRBD1 (5 bases). Germline V gene lookup returns CDR1 MNHNS and CDR2 SASEGT. V lost 3 bases and J 7 bases, leaving 13 bases between the germline ends. The CDR3 has 13 amino acids. The CDR3 reads CASSEPTRVEQYF. CDR3 DNA: TGTGCCAGCAGTGAGCCCACCAGGGTTGAGCAGTACTTC.

The rearrangement uses TRBV30 and TRBJ1-2, with D hard to call. This CDR3 has 13 residues. The V end lost 1 base, the J end lost 8 bases, and 14 bases lay between the germline ends. CDR1 is GTSNPN and CDR2 is SVGIG in the germline V gene (reference sequence). The CDR3 spells CAWSAQSGPGYTF. The CDR3 DNA reads TGTGCCTGGAGTGCACAGAGCGGCCCGGGCTACACCTTC.